The 32 T cell receptor beta chains presented below share a single source sample, sequenced in a study of cytomegalovirus exposure and HLA in healthy donors. The primer mix had 60 Vbeta and 13 Jbeta primers. Data came from immunoSEQ multiplex PCR; TCRdb stores just in-frame clones and leaves some out. Counted here are about 130,000 clones, around 80% occurring once; the ten biggest clones make up around 1.8%. Sequenced sample: PBMCs. The receptors were sampled from a middle-aged woman in good health and CMV-seronegative.

The chain carries TRBV7-9 and TRBJ2-2; possibly TRBD2 for D (7 bases). Looked up from germline, CDR1 is SEHNR and CDR2 is FQNEAQ (reference sequence). The CDR3 consists of 14 residues. V lost 6 bases, J lost 2 bases, and 10 bases lay in between. The CDR3 is CASRGGANTGELFF. For the CDR3, the DNA is TGTGCCAGCAGGGGGGGGGCTAACACCGGGGAGCTGTTTTTT. The full variable domain, rest sourced from reference TRBV7-9 and TRBJ2-2, is DTGVSQNPRHKITKRGQNVTFRCDPISEHNRLYWYRQTLGQGPEFLTYFQNEAQLEKSRLLSDRFSAERPKGSFSTLEIQRTEQGDSAMYLCASRGGANTGELFFGEGSRLTVL.

The J gene is TRBJ2-7, the V gene TRBV2; 8 nucleotides agree with TRBD2. The CDR3 totals 15 residues. CDR1 is SNHLY and CDR2 is FYNNEI in the germline V gene. The J segment lost 4 bases and the V segment lost 7 bases, leaving 12 bases of the junction unmatched. The CDR3 is CASKQGAGERYEQYF. In DNA form, the CDR3 reads TGTGCCAGCAAACAAGGAGCGGGAGAAAGGTACGAGCAGTACTTC.

The V and J genes are TRBV28 and TRBJ1-5, with 9 bases that match TRBD1. Germline V gene lookup returns CDR1 MDHEN and CDR2 SYDVKM. CDR3 length: 15 amino acids. The V gene end was trimmed by 5 bases and the J gene end by 11 bases; junction bases not matched to a gene: 13. CDR3 sequence: CASSQFTGGPLTQHF. DNA for the CDR3: TGTGCCAGCAGTCAGTTTACAGGGGGCCCCCTGACCCAGCATTTT. Combining the CDR3 with reference TRBV28 and TRBJ1-5 gives the whole variable domain DVKVTQSSRYLVKRTGEKVFLECVQDMDHENMFWYRQDPGLGLRLIYFSYDVKMKEKGDIPEGYSVSREKKERFSLILESASTNQTSMYLCASSQFTGGPLTQHFGDGTRLSIL.

The genes are TRBV21-1 and TRBJ2-2; the D call of TRBD1 is as the table states it, not checked on the DNA. TRBV21-1 is flagged as a pseudogene. The CDR3 loop spans 21 amino acids. The CDR3 DNA sequence: TGTGCCAGCAGCCACATCGAGCTTGAGGGTGGGACCGTGCAGGGGTCCGGGGAGCTGTTTTTT. Its protein is CASSHIELEGGTVQGSGELFF.

The V call is TRBV4-1, the J call TRBJ1-2, with D possibly TRBD1 on 5 matching bases. Trimming pared 0 bases from V and 4 bases from J, leaving 12 bases between. This CDR3 region has 15 residues. CDR1 is MGHRA, CDR2 YSYEKL, per germline. CDR3 sequence: CASSQDTGTLYGYTF. CDR3 DNA: TGCGCCAGCAGCCAAGATACTGGGACTCTCTATGGCTACACCTTC.

This clone occurred once. V is TRBV21-1 and J is TRBJ2-5; TRBD1 is the table's D call and was not checked against the DNA. TRBV21-1 counts as a pseudogene. The CDR3 contains 19 residues. CDR3 loop: CASSKEVIAVAPHGETQYF. The CDR3 bases are TGTGCCAGCAGCAAAGAAGTCATTGCTGTGGCCCCTCATGGAGAGACCCAGTACTTC.

This chain connects TRBV19 to TRBJ1-1; tentative D call: TRBD1 (6 bases). Per the germline V gene, CDR1 is LNHDA and CDR2 is SQIVND (reference sequence). The CDR3 is 14 amino acids. The ends were cut back, 6 bases at V and 1 base at J, with 12 bases in the middle. The CDR3 here is CASRWGQPNTEAFF. The CDR3, as DNA: TGTGCCAGTAGGTGGGGGCAGCCGAACACTGAAGCTTTCTTT.

The chain employs TRBV7-9 and TRBJ1-2; 7 positions agree with TRBD1. Unmatched junction bases numbered 6, after V lost 5 bases and J lost 6 bases. In germline, CDR1 is SEHNR, CDR2 FQNEAQ (reference sequence). This CDR3 contains 13 residues. The CDR3 is CASSQDRVDGYTF. CDR3 bases: TGTGCCAGCAGCCAAGACAGGGTGGATGGCTACACCTTC.

This rearrangement joins TRBV27 to TRBJ1-2; D perhaps matches TRBD1 (5 bases). V was cut by 2 bases and J by 4 bases, with 11 bases left in between. The CDR3 contains 14 residues. CDR1 and CDR2 (germline): MNHEY, SMNVEV (reference sequence). CDR3 in amino acids: CASSLGIQGYGYTF. CDR3 coding DNA: TGTGCCAGCAGTTTAGGGATCCAGGGCTATGGCTACACCTTC.

The chain couples TRBV5-6 to TRBJ1-1, with D maybe TRBD1 (5 bases). CDR3 length: 13 residues. The V end was cut by 4 bases, the J end by 1 base, with 8 bases between. The germline CDR1 and CDR2 sequences are SGHDT and YYEEEE. CDR3 region: CASSHDRNTEAFF. CDR3 coding DNA: TGTGCCAGCAGCCACGACAGGAACACTGAAGCTTTCTTT.

The chain recombines TRBV19 with TRBJ2-5; D possibly corresponds to TRBD2 (5 bases). Judging by the DNA end, TRBJ2-7 fits better; the J call may be wrong. Germline-derived CDR1 and CDR2 are LNHDA and SQIVND (reference sequence). The CDR3 runs to 13 residues. This CDR3 reads CASSSRRSDEQYF. CDR3 bases: TGTGCCAGTAGCTCCCGACGTAGCGACGAGCAGTACTTC.

The chain joins TRBV30 to TRBJ1-2, with 9 bases fitting TRBD1. The CDR3 spans 15 residues. Trimming cost V 3 bases and J 10 bases; bases outside gene matches: 15. CDR1 is GTSNPN and CDR2 is SVGIG in the germline V gene (reference sequence). The CDR3 bases are TGTGCCTGGAGCTCCAGGGGTGACAGGGGGTTGGTCTACACCTTC. The encoded protein is CAWSSRGDRGLVYTF.

This sequence joins TRBV27 and TRBJ1-5; 10 bases match TRBD1. V trimming: 2 bases; J trimming: 9 bases; junction bases outside the gene matches: 7. Germline assignment: CDR1 MNHEY and CDR2 SMNVEV (reference sequence). The CDR3 totals 15 residues. CDR3 sequence (DNA): TGTGCCAGCAGTTTAAGGGGACAGGGGTCCCGGCCCCAGCATTTT. Translated, it gives CASSLRGQGSRPQHF.

This chain uses TRBV11-2 with TRBJ1-1; no clear D gene. CDR3 length: 13 amino acids. Between the trimmed V and J ends, which lost 5 bases and 3 bases, there was a span of 10 bases. The germline CDR1 and CDR2 sequences are SGHAT and FQNNGV. The DNA for the CDR3 is TGTGCCAGCAGCCGAATCCGGGACACTGAAGCTTTCTTT. Translated: CASSRIRDTEAFF.

This chain uses TRBV21-1 with TRBJ2-5; no DNA check was done on the table's D call, TRBD2. TRBV21-1 corresponds to a pseudogene. This CDR3 region has 16 residues. CDR3 sequence (DNA): TGTGCCAGCAGCTCGGGACTAGCGGGGGGGAAAGAGACCCAGTACTTC. Its translation is CASSSGLAGGKETQYF.

Points on this clone: One end of the junction does not line up with germline, which may come from a read error. V is TRBV19 and J is TRBJ2-4; tentatively, D is TRBD1 (6 bases). The CDR3 is 15 amino acids. Per the germline V gene, CDR1 is LNHDA and CDR2 is SQIVND (reference sequence). The CDR3 DNA reads TGTGCCAGTACCATGGCAGGGGTAACCAAAAACAGTCAGTACTTC. This gives the protein CASTMAGVTKNSQYF.

This chain links TRBV29-1 with TRBJ2-3; 12 nucleotides line up with TRBD2. The CDR3 covers 17 residues. Per the germline V gene, CDR1 is SQVTM and CDR2 is ANQGSEA. The V gene end was trimmed by 7 bases and the J gene end by 1 base; junction bases not matched to a gene: 12. The CDR3, as DNA: TGCAGCGCGCTAGCGGGAGGGCCGGGAAAAGGCACAGATACGCAGTATTTT. It translates to CSALAGGPGKGTDTQYF.

V gene TRBV6-1 combines with J gene TRBJ2-7, with a possible D match to TRBD1 (6 bases). The V end was cut by 3 bases, the J end by 8 bases, with 14 bases between. Germline-derived CDR1 and CDR2 are MNHNS and SASEGT. The CDR3 consists of 13 residues. CDR3 nucleotides: TGTGCCAGCAGTGACAGGGGCGTTCTTCAGCAGTACTTC. It is translated as CASSDRGVLQQYF.

This clone has just one count. The V call is TRBV27, the J call TRBJ1-1, with D hard to call. Trimming pared 7 bases from V and 7 bases from J, leaving 19 bases between. The CDR3 spans 14 residues. The germline CDR1 and CDR2 sequences are MNHEY and SMNVEV (reference sequence). The DNA for the CDR3 is TGTGCCAGCACTACCTCTTCGGGTTTTAGTGAAGCTTTCTTT. This translates into CASTTSSGFSEAFF.

This clone turned up a few times. CDR3 protein: CASRRGLDTEAFF. In DNA form, the CDR3 reads TGTGCCAGCAGACGGGGGTTGGACACTGAAGCTTTCTTT. The chain links TRBV6-4 to TRBJ1-1; possible D gene TRBD1, 5 bases. This CDR3 is built from 13 residues. V lost 6 bases, J lost 3 bases, and 11 bases lay in between. CDR1 and CDR2 from the germline V gene are MRHNA and SNTAGT.

The rearrangement links TRBV6-6 to TRBJ2-3; 9 nucleotides match TRBD1. V shed 0 bases and J 4 bases; nucleotides not matched to a gene: 5. Per germline, CDR1 MNHNY and CDR2 SVGAGI (reference sequence). The CDR3 has 16 residues. The CDR3 DNA is TGTGCCAGCAGTTACTCGACAGGGGGGGACCCAGATACGCAGTATTTT. This encodes CASSYSTGGDPDTQYF.

The chain employs TRBV27 and TRBJ2-7; 12 bases map to TRBD2. With V trimmed by 5 bases and J by 6 bases, 8 bases remained unmatched. Per the germline V gene, CDR1 is MNHEY and CDR2 is SMNVEV (reference sequence). This CDR3 contains 15 residues. CDR3 protein: CASSLTSGSSPEQYF. For the CDR3, the DNA is TGTGCCAGCAGTCTGACTAGCGGGAGTAGCCCCGAGCAGTACTTC.

This rearrangement joins TRBV11-2 to TRBJ2-7; D unresolved. CDR3 length: 14 amino acids. Germline loops: CDR1 SGHAT, CDR2 FQNNGV. Trimming left V 1 base short and J 5 bases short, with 12 bases between. CDR3 sequence: CASSLVVRAHEQYF. CDR3 bases: TGTGCCAGCAGCTTAGTAGTCCGAGCTCACGAGCAGTACTTC.

The CDR3 coding sequence is TGTGCCAGCAGCCCCACGGGGGGTCAGTACTTC. The encoded protein is CASSPTGGQYF. The rearrangement links TRBV28 to TRBJ2-5; 7 nucleotides agree with TRBD2. The CDR3 runs 11 residues. The V and J ends lost 6 bases and 11 bases, in that order; junction bases with no gene match: 6. Germline-derived CDR1 and CDR2 are MDHEN and SYDVKM.

This rearrangement joins TRBV11-1 to TRBJ1-1; D unresolved. Per the germline V gene, CDR1 is SGHAT and CDR2 is FQDESV (reference sequence). The V gene lost 5 bases and the J gene lost 11 bases, with 18 bases spanning the gap. CDR3 size: 13 residues. The CDR3 nucleotides read TGTGCCAGCAGCCTTCGACCCCTCGAGAGGGCTTTCTTT. Its translation: CASSLRPLERAFF.

This chain connects TRBV27 to TRBJ1-2, with D maybe TRBD1 (6 bases). Trimming removed 2 bases at V and 6 bases at J, with 16 bases between. CDR1 and CDR2 from the germline V gene are MNHEY and SMNVEV (reference sequence). The length of the CDR3 is 15 residues. The CDR3 reads CASSLGSGAWDGYTF. The CDR3 DNA is TGTGCCAGCAGTTTAGGGTCAGGGGCTTGGGATGGCTACACCTTC.

This sequence joins TRBV28 and TRBJ2-4; TRBD1 is a possible D gene (6 bases). The CDR3 is made up of 15 amino acids. Germline CDR1 MDHEN, CDR2 SYDVKM. Trimming cost V 7 bases and J 3 bases, with 16 bases left between them. The DNA for the CDR3 is TGTGCCAGCACTGCATCACAGGGTGGCAAAAACATTCAGTACTTC. Its protein is CASTASQGGKNIQYF.

The J gene is TRBJ2-3, the V gene TRBV20-1; D is unresolved. Trimming removed 5 bases at V and 5 bases at J, with 8 bases between. Per the germline V gene, CDR1 is DFQATT and CDR2 is SNEGSKA (reference sequence). The CDR3 has 11 amino acids. CDR3 region: CSAPRVDTQYF. For the CDR3, the DNA is TGCAGTGCTCCTAGAGTAGATACGCAGTATTTT.

This chain links TRBV28 with TRBJ1-6; tentatively, D is TRBD1 (5 bases). With 3 bases removed from V and 14 bases from J, the gap between germline ends came to 14 bases. CDR1 and CDR2 from the germline V gene are MDHEN and SYDVKM. This CDR3 region has 13 residues. The CDR3, as DNA: TGTGCCAGCAGTTTGTCCCGCCAAGGGGCCCTCCACTTT. It is translated as CASSLSRQGALHF.

The chain recombines TRBV5-1 with TRBJ2-6; the match to TRBD1 covers 7 bases. Germline V gives CDR1 SGHRS, CDR2 YFSETQ. Trimming removed 2 bases from V and 0 bases from J; junction bases left unmatched: 5. CDR3 length: 17 residues. CDR3 region: CASSFGQASSGANVLTF. The CDR3 DNA sequence: TGCGCCAGCAGCTTCGGACAGGCGTCCTCTGGGGCCAACGTCCTGACTTTC.

In this sample, this clone is medium-sized. In nucleotides, the CDR3 is TGTGCCAGCAGCTTAGGGGGAGCAGGGGTTCAGAATGAAAAACTGTTTTTT. Translation gives CASSLGGAGVQNEKLFF. The V call is TRBV7-9, the J call TRBJ1-4; D may be TRBD1 (6 bases). From germline, CDR1 is SEHNR and CDR2 FQNEAQ (reference sequence). V was cut by 1 base and J by 5 bases, with 17 bases left in between. The CDR3 sequence is 17 residues long.

The gene calls are TRBV9 and TRBJ1-1; a possible D gene is TRBD1 (5 bases). The CDR3 extends over 14 amino acids. Germline V gene sequence: CDR1 SGDLS, CDR2 YYNGEE. V dropped 4 bases and J dropped 0 bases, with 10 bases sitting between them. The CDR3 is CASSFGGMNTEAFF. In DNA, the CDR3 is TGTGCCAGCAGCTTCGGGGGTATGAACACTGAAGCTTTCTTT.